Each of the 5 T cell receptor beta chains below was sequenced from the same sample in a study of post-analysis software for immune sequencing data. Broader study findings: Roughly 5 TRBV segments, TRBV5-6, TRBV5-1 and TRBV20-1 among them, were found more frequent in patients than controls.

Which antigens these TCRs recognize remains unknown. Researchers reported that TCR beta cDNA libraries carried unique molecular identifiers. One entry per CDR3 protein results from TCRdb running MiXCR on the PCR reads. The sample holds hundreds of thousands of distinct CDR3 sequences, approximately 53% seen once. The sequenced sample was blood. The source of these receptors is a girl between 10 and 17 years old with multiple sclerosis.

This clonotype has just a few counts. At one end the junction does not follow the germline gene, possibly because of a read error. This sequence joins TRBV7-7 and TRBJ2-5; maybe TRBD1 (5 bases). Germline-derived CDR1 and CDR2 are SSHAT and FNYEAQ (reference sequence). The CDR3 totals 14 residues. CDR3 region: CASSRGQAQETQYF. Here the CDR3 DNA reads TGTGCTAGCAGCCGAGGACAAGCGCAAGAGACCCAGTACTTC.

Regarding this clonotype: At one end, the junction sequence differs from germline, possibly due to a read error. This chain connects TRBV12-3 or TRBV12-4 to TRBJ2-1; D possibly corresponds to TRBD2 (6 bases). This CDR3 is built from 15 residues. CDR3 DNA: TGTGCCGGCAGAGCCCGGGACTCCTCTGGCAATGAGCAGTTCTTC. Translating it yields CAGRARDSSGNEQFF.

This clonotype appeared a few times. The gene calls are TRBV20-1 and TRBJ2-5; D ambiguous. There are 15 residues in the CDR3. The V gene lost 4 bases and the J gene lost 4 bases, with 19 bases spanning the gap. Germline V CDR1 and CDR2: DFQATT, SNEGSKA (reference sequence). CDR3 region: CSATPQQRFLETQYF. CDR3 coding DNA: TGCAGTGCTACCCCACAACAGCGATTCCTAGAGACCCAGTACTTC.

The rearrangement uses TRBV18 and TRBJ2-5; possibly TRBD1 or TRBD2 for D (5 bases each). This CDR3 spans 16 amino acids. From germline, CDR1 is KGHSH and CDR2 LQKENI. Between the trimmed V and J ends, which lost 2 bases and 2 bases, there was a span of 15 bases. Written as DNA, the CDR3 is TGTGCCAGCTCACCAATTAGACAGAGACTACAAGAGACCCAGTACTTC. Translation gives CASSPIRQRLQETQYF.

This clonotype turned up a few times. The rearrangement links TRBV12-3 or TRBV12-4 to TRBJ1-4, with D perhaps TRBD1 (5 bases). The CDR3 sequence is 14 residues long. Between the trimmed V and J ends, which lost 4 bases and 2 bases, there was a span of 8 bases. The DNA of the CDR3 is TGTGCCAGCAGTTCCCAGGGTACTAATGAAAAACTGTTTTTT. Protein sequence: CASSSQGTNEKLFF.